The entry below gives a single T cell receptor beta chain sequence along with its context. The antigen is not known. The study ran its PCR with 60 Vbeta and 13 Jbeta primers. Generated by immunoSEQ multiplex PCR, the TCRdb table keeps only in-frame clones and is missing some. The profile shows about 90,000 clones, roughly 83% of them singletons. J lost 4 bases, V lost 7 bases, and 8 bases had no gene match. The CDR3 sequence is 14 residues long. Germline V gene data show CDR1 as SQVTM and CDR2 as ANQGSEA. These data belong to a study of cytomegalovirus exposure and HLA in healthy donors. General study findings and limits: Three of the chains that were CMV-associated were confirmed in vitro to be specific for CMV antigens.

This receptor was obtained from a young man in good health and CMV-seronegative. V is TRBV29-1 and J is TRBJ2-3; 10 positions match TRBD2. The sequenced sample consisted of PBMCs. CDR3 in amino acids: CSAEGLAGADTQYF. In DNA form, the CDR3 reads TGCAGCGCCGAGGGTCTAGCGGGAGCAGATACGCAGTATTTT.